This T cell receptor beta chain originates from a study of cytomegalovirus exposure and HLA in healthy donors. Broader study findings: When a later analysis was performed, an Asian-associated ancestry cluster reportedly had fewer N-insertions than the approximately 690-donor mean. A missense DCLRE1C variant was associated with V- and J-gene trimming of TCR beta chains in a later analysis, and an independent cohort replicated the association.

Primers for the PCR totalled 60 Vbeta and 13 Jbeta. TCRdb's copy holds only in-frame clones and misses some; the assay was immunoSEQ multiplex PCR. The sample includes about 100,000 clones, around 74% seen only once; the top ten take roughly 3%. The germline V gene has CDR1 ENHRY and CDR2 SYGVKD. This CDR3 contains 12 residues. V lost 2 bases to trimming and J lost 3 bases, with 4 bases between them. On this clone: Its antigen remains unidentified.

The clonotype comes from a female donor in good health and CMV-seropositive. J is TRBJ1-1 and V is TRBV10-3, with D hard to call. Material for sequencing was PBMCs. The CDR3: CAISEGYTEAFF. For the CDR3, the DNA is TGTGCCATCAGTGAGGGCTACACTGAAGCTTTCTTT.